Given below is one TCR beta chain in context. This sample stems from a study of blood T cell repertoires in COVID-19. Study details: There were acute and convalescent COVID-19 samples, and they came from the United States, Italy and Spain. From T cells, B-cell-depleted T cells, or PBMCs came the material, which was cDNA or gDNA.

Source study methods: The authors estimated nucleated cell counts from reference gene primer amplification. The repertoire was sequenced with immunoSEQ multiplex PCR; TCRdb's copy has only in-frame clones and lacks some. The D gene and trimming were derived from the DNA, and the V and J assignments and clone size from that table. This repertoire shows some 370,000 clones, 85% to 90% found once; its top ten account for 6% to 7.5%. This CDR3 comprises 12 residues. Germline values: CDR1 SGHTS, CDR2 YDEGEE. Trimming stripped 3 bases from V and 4 bases from J, with 8 bases between. This chain uses TRBV5-8 with TRBJ2-7; D may be TRBD1 (6 bases). Sample: peripheral blood. The clonotype was recovered from a man between 18 and 35 years old with active or convalescent COVID-19. CDR3 loop: CASSSRGYEQYF. Written as DNA, the CDR3 is TGTGCCAGCAGCTCCAGGGGATACGAGCAGTACTTC.